This T cell receptor (beta chain) was identified during a study of shared clonotypes between healthy human individuals. General observations from the study: Exclusively blood specimens were collected; tissue repertoires likely differ.

With regard to this clone: No antigen is known for it.

From germline, CDR1 is MGHRA and CDR2 YSYEKL. The CDR3 length is 15 residues. V gave up 0 bases and J gave up 3 bases; unmatched junction bases: 4. Genomic DNA of each subset was evenly split across several immunoSEQ plates. Assay used: immunoSEQ multiplex PCR; TCRdb lists only in-frame clones, some missing. The repertoire consists of millions of clones, with roughly 94% occurring once and the leading ten covering 0.13%. The chain is built from TRBV4-1 and TRBJ1-1; 7 bases fit TRBD1. Sequencing input: naive CD4+ T cells sorted from blood. As to subset: CD45RA+ positively selected. This sequence was found in a man between 18 and 29 years old in good health. The CDR3 here is CASSQEGGADTEAFF. The CDR3 DNA reads TGCGCCAGCAGCCAAGAAGGGGGCGCGGACACTGAAGCTTTCTTT.